This TCR beta chain was sequenced for a study of blood T cell repertoires in COVID-19. Turning to the study itself: The United States, Italy and Spain supplied acute and convalescent COVID-19 samples. Sources were T cells, B-cell-depleted T cells, or PBMCs; the material itself was cDNA or gDNA.

Study processing details: How many nucleated cells were present was estimated from reference gene primer amplification. Clones were read by immunoSEQ multiplex PCR, and TCRdb kept only the in-frame ones, dropping some. V and J calls and clone size come straight from that table; D and trimming were deduced from the DNA. Of approximately 190,000 clones listed, over 75% are singletons. Germline-derived CDR1 and CDR2 are KGHDR and SFDVKD. The CDR3 is 15 amino acids. V was clipped by 3 bases and J by 0 bases, with 8 bases between them. This sequence originates from a man at least 80 years old with acute or convalescent COVID-19. This chain joins TRBV24-1 and TRBJ2-1, with TRBD1 as a possible D gene (5 bases). Sequences were obtained from peripheral blood. DNA for the CDR3: TGTGCCACCAGTGATGGGGCAAGCTCCTACAATGAGCAGTTCTTC. Its protein product is CATSDGASSYNEQFF.